One and the same sample provided the 8 T cell receptor beta chains below, sequenced in a study of human T cells and chemical hapten exposure. Noted time point: patch test 1, 2 weeks after DPC sensitization. The sample's treatment: therapeutic diphenylcyclopropenone sensitization with weekly scalp DPC. From the RACE reads, TCRdb called clonotypes with MiXCR, one entry per CDR3 protein. The sample consists of about 80,000 distinct CDR3 sequences, roughly 7.2% of them appearing once. The specimen was whole blood, collected in connection with sensitization to the hapten diphenylcyclopropenone (DPC). The receptors originated from a woman in her 30s with alopecia areata. Some clones in this sample may be carry-over from other donors' samples.

At least ten counts were recorded for this clonotype. This chain joins TRBV6-6 and TRBJ1-2; no clear D. Between the trimmed V and J ends, which lost 7 bases and 6 bases, there was a span of 15 bases. CDR1 is MNHNY and CDR2 is SVGAGI in the germline V gene (reference sequence). This CDR3 has 13 amino acids. In DNA form, the CDR3 reads TGTGCCAGCACCGAGATCGAGATCCATGGCTACACCTTC. Its translation is CASTEIEIHGYTF.

DNA for the CDR3: TGTGCCAGCAGCCCAGCAGGGGGCAATGAAGCTTTCTTT. This gives the protein CASSPAGGNEAFF. This chain joins TRBV7-9 and TRBJ1-1; 8 nucleotides align to TRBD1. This CDR3 is 13 amino acids long. Germline lookup yields CDR1 SEHNR and CDR2 FQNEAQ (reference sequence). V lost 5 bases to trimming and J lost 7 bases; unmatched junction nucleotides: 6.

The sample holds a few counts of this clonotype. V gene TRBV2 combines with J gene TRBJ1-5; D possibly corresponds to TRBD1 (5 bases). Trimming took off 4 bases at V and 2 bases at J, with 6 bases between the two ends. The CDR3 extends over 13 amino acids. CDR1 SNHLY and CDR2 FYNNEI come from the germline V gene. The CDR3 loop is CASSGDGNQPQHF. Here the CDR3 DNA reads TGTGCCAGCAGTGGGGACGGCAATCAGCCCCAGCATTTT.

There are many counts of this clonotype. The rearrangement uses TRBV9 and TRBJ1-1, with TRBD1 matching 8 bases. Losses at the gene ends were 3 bases for V and 0 bases for J; bases not matched to a gene: 7. The V gene's germline CDR1 is SGDLS and CDR2 YYNGEE. The CDR3 runs to 16 residues. CDR3 protein: CASSAYGQGMNTEAFF. CDR3 DNA sequence: TGTGCCAGCAGCGCATATGGACAGGGAATGAACACTGAAGCTTTCTTT.

The chain carries TRBV12-3 or TRBV12-4 and TRBJ1-4, with a possible D match to TRBD1 (6 bases). V lost 3 bases, J lost 7 bases, and 18 bases lay in between. The CDR3 covers 16 residues. CDR3 nucleotides: TGTGCCAGCAGTTTCGGGGGCCCGTCGGTGGGTGAAAAACTGTTTTTT. Residues: CASSFGGPSVGEKLFF.

This clonotype showed up many times. The chain joins TRBV20-1 to TRBJ2-3, with 9 bases fitting TRBD1. V shed 0 bases and J 6 bases; nucleotides not matched to a gene: 4. Germline assignment: CDR1 DFQATT and CDR2 SNEGSKA (reference sequence). CDR3 size: 14 residues. The CDR3 protein is CSARDGQGRDTQYF. The CDR3 region has the DNA TGCAGTGCTAGAGATGGACAGGGGAGGGATACGCAGTATTTT.

This clonotype was seen a few times. V and J are TRBV4-1 and TRBJ1-1; the D is unclear. CDR3 length equals 14 residues. With 1 base removed from V and 0 bases from J, the gap between germline ends came to 6 bases. Germline-derived CDR1 and CDR2 are MGHRA and YSYEKL. The DNA of the CDR3 is TGCGCCAGCAGCCAAGTGTTCCTGAACACTGAAGCTTTCTTT. Its translation: CASSQVFLNTEAFF.

As for this clonotype: With a much larger clone just one base away, this may be a read error. V is TRBV10-3 and J is TRBJ2-6; D perhaps matches TRBD1 (5 bases). In germline, CDR1 is ENHRY, CDR2 SYGVKD. The CDR3 is 15 amino acids. Written as DNA, the CDR3 is TGTGCCATCCCCTTATCGACCTCTGGGGCCGACGTCCTGACTTTC. It encodes CAIPLSTSGADVLTF.